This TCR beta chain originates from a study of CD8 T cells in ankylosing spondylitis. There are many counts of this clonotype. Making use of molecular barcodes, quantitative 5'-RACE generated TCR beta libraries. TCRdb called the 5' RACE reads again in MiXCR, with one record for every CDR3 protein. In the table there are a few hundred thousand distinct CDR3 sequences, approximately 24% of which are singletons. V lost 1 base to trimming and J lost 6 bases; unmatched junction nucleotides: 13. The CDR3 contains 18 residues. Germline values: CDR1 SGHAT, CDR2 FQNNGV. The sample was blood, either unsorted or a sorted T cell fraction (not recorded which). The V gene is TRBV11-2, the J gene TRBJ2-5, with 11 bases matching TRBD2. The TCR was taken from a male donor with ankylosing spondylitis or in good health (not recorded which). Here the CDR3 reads CASSLGATLAGGKKTQYF. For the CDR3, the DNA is TGTGCCAGCAGCTTAGGGGCCACCCTAGCGGGGGGCAAGAAGACCCAGTACTTC.